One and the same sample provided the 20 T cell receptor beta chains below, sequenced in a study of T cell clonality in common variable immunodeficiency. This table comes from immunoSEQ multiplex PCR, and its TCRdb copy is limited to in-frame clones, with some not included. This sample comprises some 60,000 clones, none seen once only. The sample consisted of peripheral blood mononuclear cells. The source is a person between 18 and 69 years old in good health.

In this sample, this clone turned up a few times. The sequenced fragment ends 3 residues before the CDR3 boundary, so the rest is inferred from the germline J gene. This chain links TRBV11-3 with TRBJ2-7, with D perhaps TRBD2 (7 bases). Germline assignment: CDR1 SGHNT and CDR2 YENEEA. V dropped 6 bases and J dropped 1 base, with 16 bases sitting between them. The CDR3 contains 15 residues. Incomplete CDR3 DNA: TGTGCCAGCAGTATAGGGGGGGACCCGTCCTACGAG. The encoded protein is CASSIGGDPSYE. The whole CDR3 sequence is CASSIGGDPSYEQYF.

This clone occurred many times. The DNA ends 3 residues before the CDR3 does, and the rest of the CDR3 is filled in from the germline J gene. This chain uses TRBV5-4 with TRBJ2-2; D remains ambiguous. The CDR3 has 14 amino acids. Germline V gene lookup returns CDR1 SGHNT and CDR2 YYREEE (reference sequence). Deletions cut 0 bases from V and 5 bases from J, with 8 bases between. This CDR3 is CASSLDVRTGELFF. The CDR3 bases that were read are TGTGCCAGCAGCTTGGATGTCAGAACCGGGGAG.

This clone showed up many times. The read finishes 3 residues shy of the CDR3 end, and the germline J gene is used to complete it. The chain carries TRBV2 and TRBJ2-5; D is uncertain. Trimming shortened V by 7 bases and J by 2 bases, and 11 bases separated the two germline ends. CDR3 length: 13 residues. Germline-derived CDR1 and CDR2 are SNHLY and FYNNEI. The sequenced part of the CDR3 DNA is TGTGCCAGCAAGTCAGGCTTTCAAGAGACC. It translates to CASKSGFQET. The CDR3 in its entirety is CASKSGFQETQYF.

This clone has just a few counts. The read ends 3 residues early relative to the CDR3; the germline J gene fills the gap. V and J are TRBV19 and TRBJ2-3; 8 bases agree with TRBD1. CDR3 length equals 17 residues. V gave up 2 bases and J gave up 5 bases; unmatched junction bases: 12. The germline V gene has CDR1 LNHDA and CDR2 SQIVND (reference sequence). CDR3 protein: CASSILTGRGLGDTQYF. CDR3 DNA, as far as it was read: TGTGCCAGTAGTATACTGACCGGCAGGGGGCTTGGAGATACG.

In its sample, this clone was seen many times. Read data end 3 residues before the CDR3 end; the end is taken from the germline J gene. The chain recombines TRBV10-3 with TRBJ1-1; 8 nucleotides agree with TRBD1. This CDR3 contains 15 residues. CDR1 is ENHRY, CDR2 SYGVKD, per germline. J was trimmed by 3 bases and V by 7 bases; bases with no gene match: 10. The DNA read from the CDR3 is TGTGCCATCACTCGAGGGAGGACAGGGTACACTGAA. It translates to CAITRGRTGYTE. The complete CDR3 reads CAITRGRTGYTEAFF.

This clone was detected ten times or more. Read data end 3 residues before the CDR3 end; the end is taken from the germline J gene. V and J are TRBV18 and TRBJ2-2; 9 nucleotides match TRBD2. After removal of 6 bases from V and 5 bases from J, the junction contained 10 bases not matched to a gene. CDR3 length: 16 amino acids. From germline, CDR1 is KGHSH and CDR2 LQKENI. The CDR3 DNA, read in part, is TGTGCCAGCTCGCTAATAGCGGGAGCTGGGACCGGGGAG. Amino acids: CASSLIAGAGTGE. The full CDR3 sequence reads CASSLIAGAGTGELFF. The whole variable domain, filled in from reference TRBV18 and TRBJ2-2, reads NAGVMQNPRHLVRRRGQEARLRCSPMKGHSHVYWYRQLPEEGLKFMVYLQKENIIDESGMPKERFSAEFPKEGPSILRIQQVVRGDSAAYFCASSLIAGAGTGELFFGEGSRLTVL.

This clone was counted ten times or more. The sequenced part of the CDR3 DNA is TGTGCCAGTAGTATGTTAGGTCTAGCGGGGGCGAGCTCCTACAATGAG. This sequence encodes CASSMLGLAGASSYNE. The whole CDR3 protein is CASSMLGLAGASSYNEQFF. The rearrangement links TRBV19 to TRBJ2-1, with 10 bases that match TRBD2. The CDR3 is cut off 3 residues early in the read; its end comes from the germline J gene. V lost 3 bases and J lost 0; bases outside the gene matches: 11. CDR3 length: 19 residues. Germline values: CDR1 LNHDA, CDR2 SQIVND (reference sequence).

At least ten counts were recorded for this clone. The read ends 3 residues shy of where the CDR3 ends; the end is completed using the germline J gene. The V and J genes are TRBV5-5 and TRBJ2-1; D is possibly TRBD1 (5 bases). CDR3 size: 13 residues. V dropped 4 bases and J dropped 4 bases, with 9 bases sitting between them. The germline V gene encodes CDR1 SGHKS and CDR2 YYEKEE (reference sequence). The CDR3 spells CASSPDMYNEQFF. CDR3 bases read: TGTGCCAGCAGCCCGGACATGTACAATGAG. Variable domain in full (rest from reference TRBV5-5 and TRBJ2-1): DAGVTQSPTHLIKTRGQQVTLRCSPISGHKSVSWYQQVLGQGPQFIFQYYEKEERGRGNFPDRFSARQFPNYSSELNVNALLLGDSALYLCASSPDMYNEQFFGPGTRLTVL.

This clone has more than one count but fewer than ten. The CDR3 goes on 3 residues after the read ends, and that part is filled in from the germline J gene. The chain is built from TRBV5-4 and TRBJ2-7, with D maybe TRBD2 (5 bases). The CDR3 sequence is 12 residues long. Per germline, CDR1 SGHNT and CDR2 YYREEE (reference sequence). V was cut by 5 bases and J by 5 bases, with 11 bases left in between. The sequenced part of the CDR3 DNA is TGTGCCAGCAGTCCCTTCGGGGACGAG. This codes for CASSPFGDE. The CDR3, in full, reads CASSPFGDEQYF.

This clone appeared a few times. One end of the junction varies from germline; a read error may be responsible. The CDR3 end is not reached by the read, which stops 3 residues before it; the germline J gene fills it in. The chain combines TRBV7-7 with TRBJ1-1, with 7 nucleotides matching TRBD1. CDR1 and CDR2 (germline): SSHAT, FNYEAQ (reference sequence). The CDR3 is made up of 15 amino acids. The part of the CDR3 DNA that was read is TGTGCTAGCAGCCCGGACAGGAACTCCTACAATGAG. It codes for CASSPDRNSYNE. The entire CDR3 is CASSPDRNSYNEAFF.

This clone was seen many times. CDR3: CASHLGVAQDEQFF. The sequenced CDR3 bases are TGCGCCAGTCACCTAGGAGTCGCACAAGATGAG. The chain has TRBV5-1 and TRBJ2-1; D is uncertain. The CDR3 extends 3 residues past the end of the read, so its final part is completed from the germline J gene. The germline V gene encodes CDR1 SGHRS and CDR2 YFSETQ. Trimming cost V 8 bases and J 8 bases, with 20 bases left between them. The CDR3 extends over 14 amino acids.

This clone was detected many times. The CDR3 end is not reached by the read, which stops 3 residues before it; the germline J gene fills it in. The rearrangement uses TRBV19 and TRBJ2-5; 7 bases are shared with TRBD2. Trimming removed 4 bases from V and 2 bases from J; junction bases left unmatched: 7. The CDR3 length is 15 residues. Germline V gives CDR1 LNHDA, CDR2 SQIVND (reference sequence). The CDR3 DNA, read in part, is TGTGCCAGTAGTACTGGGGGGGAAAGGCAAGAGACC. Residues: CASSTGGERQET. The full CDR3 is CASSTGGERQETQYF. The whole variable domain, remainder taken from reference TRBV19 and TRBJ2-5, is DGGITQSPKYLFRKEGQNVTLSCEQNLNHDAMYWYRQDPGQGLRLIYYSQIVNDFQKGDIAEGYSVSREKKESFPLTVTSAQKNPTAFYLCASSTGGERQETQYFGPGTRLLVL.

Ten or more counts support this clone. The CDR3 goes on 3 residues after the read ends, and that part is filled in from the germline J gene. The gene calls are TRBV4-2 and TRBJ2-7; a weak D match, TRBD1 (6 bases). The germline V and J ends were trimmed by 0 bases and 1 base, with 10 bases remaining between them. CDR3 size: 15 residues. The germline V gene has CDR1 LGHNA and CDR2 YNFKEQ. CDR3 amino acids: CASSQEQGSSYEQYF. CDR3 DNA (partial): TGTGCCAGCAGCCAAGAACAGGGCAGTTCCTACGAG.

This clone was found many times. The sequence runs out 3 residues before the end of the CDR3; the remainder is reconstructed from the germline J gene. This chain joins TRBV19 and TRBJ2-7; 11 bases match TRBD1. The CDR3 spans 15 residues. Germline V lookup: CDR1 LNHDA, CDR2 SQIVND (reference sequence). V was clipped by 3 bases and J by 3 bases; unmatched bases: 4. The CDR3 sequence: CASSMAGTGGYEQYF. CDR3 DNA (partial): TGTGCCAGTAGTATGGCCGGGACAGGGGGCTACGAG.

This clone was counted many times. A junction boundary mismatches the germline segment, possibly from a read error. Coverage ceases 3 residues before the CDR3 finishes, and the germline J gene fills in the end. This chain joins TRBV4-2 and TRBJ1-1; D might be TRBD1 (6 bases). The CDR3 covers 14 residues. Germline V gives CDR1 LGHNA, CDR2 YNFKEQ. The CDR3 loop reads CASSKWTENTEAFF. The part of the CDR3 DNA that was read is TGCGCCAGCAGCAAATGGACAGAGAACACTGAA.

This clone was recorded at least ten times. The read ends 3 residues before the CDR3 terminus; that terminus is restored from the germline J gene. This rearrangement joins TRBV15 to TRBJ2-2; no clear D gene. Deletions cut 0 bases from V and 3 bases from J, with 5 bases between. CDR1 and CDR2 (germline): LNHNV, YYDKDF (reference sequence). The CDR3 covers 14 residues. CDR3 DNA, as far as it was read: TGTGCCACCAGCAGAGATGAGGACACCGGGGAG. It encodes CATSRDEDTGE. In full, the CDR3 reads CATSRDEDTGELFF.

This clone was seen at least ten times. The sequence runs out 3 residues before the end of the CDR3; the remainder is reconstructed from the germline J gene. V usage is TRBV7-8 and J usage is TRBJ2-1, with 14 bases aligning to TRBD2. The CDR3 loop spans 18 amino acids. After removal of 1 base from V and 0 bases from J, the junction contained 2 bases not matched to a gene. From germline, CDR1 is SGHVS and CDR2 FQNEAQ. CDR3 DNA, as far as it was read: TGTGCCAGCAGCTTAGGAGGGACTAGCGGGGGCTCCTACAATGAG. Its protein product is CASSLGGTSGGSYNE. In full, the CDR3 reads CASSLGGTSGGSYNEQFF.

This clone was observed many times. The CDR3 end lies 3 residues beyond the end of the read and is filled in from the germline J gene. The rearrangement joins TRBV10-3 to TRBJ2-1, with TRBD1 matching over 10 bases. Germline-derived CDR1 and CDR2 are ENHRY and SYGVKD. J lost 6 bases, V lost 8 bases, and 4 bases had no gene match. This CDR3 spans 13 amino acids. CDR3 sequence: CAIGGQGGNEQFF. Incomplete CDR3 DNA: TGTGCCATCGGCGGACAGGGGGGCAATGAG.

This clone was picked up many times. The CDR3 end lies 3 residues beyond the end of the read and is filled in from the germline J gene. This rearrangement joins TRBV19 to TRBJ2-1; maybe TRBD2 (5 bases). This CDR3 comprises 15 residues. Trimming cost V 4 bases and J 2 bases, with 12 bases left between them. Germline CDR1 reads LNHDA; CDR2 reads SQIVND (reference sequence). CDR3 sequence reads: CASSKQRSTYNEQFF. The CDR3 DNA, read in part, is TGTGCCAGTAGTAAGCAGCGGTCTACCTACAATGAG. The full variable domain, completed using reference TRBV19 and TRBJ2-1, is DGGITQSPKYLFRKEGQNVTLSCEQNLNHDAMYWYRQDPGQGLRLIYYSQIVNDFQKGDIAEGYSVSREKKESFPLTVTSAQKNPTAFYLCASSKQRSTYNEQFFGPGTRLTVL.

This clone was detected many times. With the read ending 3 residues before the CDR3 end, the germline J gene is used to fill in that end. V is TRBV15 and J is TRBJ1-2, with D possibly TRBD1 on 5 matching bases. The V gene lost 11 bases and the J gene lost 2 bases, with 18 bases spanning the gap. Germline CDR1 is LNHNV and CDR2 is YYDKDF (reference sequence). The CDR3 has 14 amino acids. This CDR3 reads CASKRDLGNYGYTF. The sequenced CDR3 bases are TGTGCCTCCAAGCGGGACCTGGGAAACTATGGC.